One sample yielded the 5 T cell receptor beta chains listed below, sequenced in a study of OX40 agonist ivuxolimab in advanced cancers. Sequencing used immunoSEQ multiplex PCR; TCRdb keeps in-frame clones, though not all of them. The table records roughly 51,000 clones, 70% to 90% of them present only once. The sample consisted of CD4+ or CD8+ T cells sorted from blood, taken in a trial of the OX40 agonist ivuxolimab. The receptors come from an adult with an advanced solid tumor such as melanoma, head and neck, liver or kidney cancer.

V usage is TRBV7-9 and J usage is TRBJ2-3; TRBD1 matches 9 bases. The CDR3 has 17 residues. Losses at the gene ends were 2 bases for V and 1 base for J; bases not matched to a gene: 7. Germline V gives CDR1 SEHNR, CDR2 FQNEAQ (reference sequence). CDR3: CASSLIGRDRGTDTQYF. The CDR3 DNA reads TGTGCCAGCAGCTTAATCGGTAGGGACAGGGGCACAGATACGCAGTATTTT.

This rearrangement joins TRBV6-5 to TRBJ2-1; D is perhaps TRBD2 (6 bases). Germline V gives CDR1 MNHEY, CDR2 SVGAGI. Trimming took off 6 bases at V and 2 bases at J, with 14 bases between the two ends. The CDR3 runs to 15 residues. Written as DNA, the CDR3 is TGTGCCAGCAGCGACCGGAGGGACGCCTACAATGAGCAGTTCTTC. Translating it yields CASSDRRDAYNEQFF.

The chain couples TRBV6-4 to TRBJ2-1; D not certain. Germline CDR1 is MRHNA and CDR2 is SNTAGT. The V end lost 6 bases, the J end lost 9 bases, and 12 bases lay between the germline ends. The CDR3 consists of 12 residues. CDR3 amino acids: CASRTPSSEQFF. CDR3 in DNA: TGTGCCAGCAGAACTCCAAGTAGTGAGCAGTTCTTC.

The J gene is TRBJ2-2, the V gene TRBV19; D is uncertain. Trimming took 2 bases from V and 1 from J, leaving 5 bases between them. The CDR3 runs to 14 residues. Germline loops: CDR1 LNHDA, CDR2 SQIVND (reference sequence). CDR3 in DNA: TGTGCCAGTAGTATACCCAGGAACACCGGGGAGCTGTTTTTT. Protein: CASSIPRNTGELFF.

V and J are TRBV7-9 and TRBJ2-3; no definite D call. The germline CDR1 and CDR2 sequences are SEHNR and FQNEAQ (reference sequence). This CDR3 has 15 residues. With 7 bases removed from V and 0 bases from J, the gap between germline ends came to 14 bases. The CDR3 is CASTAQESSTDTQYF. The DNA for the CDR3 is TGTGCCAGCACCGCCCAGGAGTCTAGCACAGATACGCAGTATTTT. Full variable domain (rest looked up from reference TRBV7-9 and TRBJ2-3): DTGVSQNPRHKITKRGQNVTFRCDPISEHNRLYWYRQTLGQGPEFLTYFQNEAQLEKSRLLSDRFSAERPKGSFSTLEIQRTEQGDSAMYLCASTAQESSTDTQYFGPGTRLTVL.